The rows below give T cell receptor beta chains drawn from one sample of a study of cytomegalovirus exposure and HLA in healthy donors. TCRdb's copy holds only in-frame clones and misses some; the assay was immunoSEQ multiplex PCR. The sample holds some 64,000 clones; around 97% are singletons and the top ten take around 1.6%. The sequenced sample was PBMCs. The receptors here all came from a woman between 18 and 29 years old in good health and CMV-seropositive. Both conserved end residues are part of each CDR3. The D gene is left open where the match is weak. Size is stated for part of the rows, as once, few or many counts, or as a class when the clone is expanded.

CDR3 protein: CASSRILSGANVLTF
CDR3 DNA: TGTGCCAGCAGCCGTATACTCTCTGGGGCCAACGTCCTGACTTTC
D gene: -
V gene: TRBV5-4
clone size: -
J gene: TRBJ2-6

CDR3 protein: CASSIVVGHMNTGELFF
CDR3 DNA: TGTGCCAGTAGTATAGTGGTTGGACACATGAACACCGGGGAGCTGTTTTTT
D gene: -
V gene: TRBV19
clone size: -
J gene: TRBJ2-2

CDR3 protein: CASGLATLTTQTGNEQFF
CDR3 DNA: TGTGCTAGTGGTTTGGCCACCTTGACTACCCAGACGGGCAATGAGCAGTTCTTC
D gene: -
V gene: TRBV12-5
clone size: -
J gene: TRBJ2-1

CDR3 protein: CASSRAGGDTGELFF
CDR3 DNA: TGTGCCAGCAGCCGGGCGGGAGGGGACACCGGGGAGCTGTTTTTT
D gene: TRBD2
V gene: TRBV7-9
clone size: -
J gene: TRBJ2-2

CDR3 protein: CACGSTGEAFF
CDR3 DNA: TGTGCCTGCGGATCGACAGGAGAAGCTTTCTTT
D gene: -
V gene: TRBV30
clone size: -
J gene: TRBJ1-1

CDR3 protein: CASSLDSLPSGYTF
CDR3 DNA: TGCGCCAGCAGCTTGGACAGCTTACCCTCTGGCTACACCTTC
D gene: -
V gene: TRBV5-1
clone size: once
J gene: TRBJ1-2

CDR3 protein: CASSNSRNTEAFF
CDR3 DNA: TGTGCGTCCTCAAACAGTAGGAACACTGAAGCTTTCTTT
D gene: -
V gene: TRBV30
clone size: once
J gene: TRBJ1-1

CDR3 protein: CASSQDQGASYNEQFF
CDR3 DNA: TGTGCCAGCAGCCAAGACCAGGGGGCTTCCTACAATGAGCAGTTCTTC
D gene: TRBD1
V gene: TRBV4-2
clone size: -
J gene: TRBJ2-1

CDR3 protein: CAAGENTEAFF
CDR3 DNA: TGTGCCGCCGGTGAGAACACTGAAGCTTTCTTT
D gene: -
V gene: TRBV7-9
clone size: once
J gene: TRBJ1-1

CDR3 protein: CASSFRLGGQETQYF
CDR3 DNA: TGTGCCAGCAGTTTCAGATTGGGGGGTCAAGAGACCCAGTACTTC
D gene: -
V gene: TRBV27
clone size: -
J gene: TRBJ2-5

CDR3 protein: CASSLTGLAGGFNEQFF
CDR3 DNA: TGTGCCAGCAGTCTTACGGGACTAGCGGGAGGGTTCAATGAGCAGTTCTTC
D gene: TRBD2
V gene: TRBV28
clone size: -
J gene: TRBJ2-1

CDR3 protein: CASSPYGQGYGYTF
CDR3 DNA: TGTGCCAGCAGTCCCTACGGACAGGGCTATGGCTACACCTTC
D gene: TRBD1
V gene: TRBV28
clone size: -
J gene: TRBJ1-2

CDR3 protein: CASSTIPFQGRQATHEQFF
CDR3 DNA: TGTGCCAGTAGTACAATTCCATTCCAGGGGCGTCAGGCGACACATGAGCAGTTCTTC
D gene: -
V gene: TRBV19
clone size: -
J gene: TRBJ2-1

CDR3 protein: CASKGTGGSYNEQFF
CDR3 DNA: TGTGCCAGCAAGGGAACAGGGGGCTCCTACAATGAGCAGTTCTTC
D gene: TRBD1
V gene: TRBV13
clone size: -
J gene: TRBJ2-1

CDR3 protein: CASSQDLQVGNTIYF
CDR3 DNA: TGCGCCAGCAGCCAAGATCTCCAGGTTGGAAACACCATATATTTT
D gene: -
V gene: TRBV4-1
clone size: -
J gene: TRBJ1-3

CDR3 protein: CASSRSGRATGELFF
CDR3 DNA: TGTGCCAGCAGCCGTAGCGGGAGGGCAACCGGGGAGCTGTTTTTT
D gene: TRBD2
V gene: TRBV9
clone size: few
J gene: TRBJ2-2

CDR3 protein: CASRIFTGAGAFF
CDR3 DNA: TGTGCCAGCAGGATATTCACAGGGGCCGGAGCTTTCTTT
D gene: TRBD1
V gene: TRBV2
clone size: -
J gene: TRBJ1-1

CDR3 protein: CASSSHRANYGYTF
CDR3 DNA: TGTGCCAGCAGTTCGCACAGAGCTAACTATGGCTACACCTTC
D gene: -
V gene: TRBV6-6
clone size: once
J gene: TRBJ1-2

CDR3 protein: CASSRGNAETQYF
CDR3 DNA: TGTGCCAGCAGCCGCGGTAATGCAGAGACCCAGTACTTC
D gene: -
V gene: TRBV11-3
clone size: -
J gene: TRBJ2-5

CDR3 protein: CASSQDARGGRTNTQYF
CDR3 DNA: TGTGCCAGCAGCCAAGACGCCCGGGGGGGAAGGACGAATACGCAGTATTTT
D gene: TRBD2
V gene: TRBV14
clone size: -
J gene: TRBJ2-3

CDR3 protein: CASGSGRWSKNIQYF
CDR3 DNA: TGTGCCAGCGGTAGCGGGAGATGGTCCAAAAACATTCAGTACTTC
D gene: TRBD2
V gene: TRBV7-2
clone size: -
J gene: TRBJ2-4

CDR3 protein: CASGIPGRGGSQRGETQYF
CDR3 DNA: TGTGCTAGTGGTATCCCGGGGCGAGGCGGCTCCCAAAGGGGGGAGACCCAGTACTTC
D gene: -
V gene: TRBV12-5
clone size: -
J gene: TRBJ2-5

CDR3 protein: CASSLRGHEQFF
CDR3 DNA: TGTGCCAGCAGTCTCAGGGGTCATGAGCAGTTCTTC
D gene: -
V gene: TRBV27
clone size: -
J gene: TRBJ2-1

CDR3 protein: CASSLGGAGGRYTQYF
CDR3 DNA: TGTGCCAGCAGCTTAGGGGGAGCGGGAGGGCGGTATACGCAGTATTTT
D gene: TRBD2
V gene: TRBV11-2
clone size: -
J gene: TRBJ2-3

CDR3 protein: CASSIHSFLISYEQYF
CDR3 DNA: TGTGCCAGCAGCATTCACAGCTTCTTAATTTCCTACGAGCAGTACTTC
D gene: -
V gene: TRBV5-6
clone size: -
J gene: TRBJ2-7

CDR3 protein: CASSTTSGSSTDTQYF
CDR3 DNA: TGTGCCAGCAGTACGACTAGCGGTTCTAGCACAGATACGCAGTATTTT
D gene: TRBD2
V gene: TRBV27
clone size: -
J gene: TRBJ2-3

CDR3 protein: CASSSGTYNNEQFF
CDR3 DNA: TGTGCCAGCAGCTCAGGGACTTATAACAATGAGCAGTTCTTC
D gene: -
V gene: TRBV9
clone size: once
J gene: TRBJ2-1

CDR3 protein: CASSLGTSGSTGELFF
CDR3 DNA: TGTGCCAGCAGCCTCGGGACTAGCGGGAGCACCGGGGAGCTGTTTTTT
D gene: TRBD2
V gene: TRBV11-2
clone size: -
J gene: TRBJ2-2

CDR3 protein: CASSWTGDNQPQHF
CDR3 DNA: TGTGCCAGCAGCTGGACAGGCGACAATCAGCCCCAGCATTTT
D gene: TRBD1
V gene: TRBV7-9
clone size: -
J gene: TRBJ1-5

CDR3 protein: CASSHHLDTGELFF
CDR3 DNA: TGCGCCAGCAGCCACCATCTAGACACCGGGGAGCTGTTTTTT
D gene: -
V gene: TRBV4-1
clone size: -
J gene: TRBJ2-2

CDR3 protein: CASRRGDRGFGELFF
CDR3 DNA: TGTGCCAGCAGGAGGGGGGACAGGGGCTTCGGGGAGCTGTTTTTT
D gene: TRBD1
V gene: TRBV27
clone size: -
J gene: TRBJ2-2

CDR3 protein: CASSLTGYRDQPQHF
CDR3 DNA: TGTGCCAGCAGTCTAACAGGGTATAGAGATCAGCCCCAGCATTTT
D gene: -
V gene: TRBV27
clone size: -
J gene: TRBJ1-5

CDR3 protein: CASSFPPVLAGGHEQFF
CDR3 DNA: TGTGCCAGCAGCTTCCCCCCAGTGCTAGCGGGAGGACATGAGCAGTTCTTC
D gene: TRBD2
V gene: TRBV9
clone size: -
J gene: TRBJ2-1

CDR3 protein: CASSFQEDTEAFF
CDR3 DNA: TGTGCCAGCAGCTTCCAGGAGGACACTGAAGCTTTCTTT
D gene: -
V gene: TRBV7-8
clone size: -
J gene: TRBJ1-1

CDR3 protein: CASSLYRGLEKLFF
CDR3 DNA: TGTGCCAGCAGTTTATACAGGGGGCTTGAAAAACTGTTTTTT
D gene: TRBD1
V gene: TRBV28
clone size: -
J gene: TRBJ1-4

CDR3 protein: CASSLGSGNYNEQFF
CDR3 DNA: TGTGCCAGCAGCTTAGGGTCAGGCAATTACAATGAGCAGTTCTTC
D gene: -
V gene: TRBV11-3
clone size: once
J gene: TRBJ2-1

CDR3 protein: CASSLLGLAEETQYF
CDR3 DNA: TGTGCCAGCAGCTTATTGGGACTAGCGGAAGAGACCCAGTACTTC
D gene: TRBD2
V gene: TRBV7-3
clone size: -
J gene: TRBJ2-5

CDR3 protein: CASRVDRGNEKLFF
CDR3 DNA: TGTGCCAGCAGAGTCGACAGGGGTAATGAAAAACTGTTTTTT
D gene: TRBD1
V gene: TRBV6-5
clone size: -
J gene: TRBJ1-4

CDR3 protein: CASSDSYQPQHF
CDR3 DNA: TGTGCCAGTTCAGACAGCTATCAGCCCCAGCATTTT
D gene: -
V gene: TRBV19
clone size: once
J gene: TRBJ1-5

CDR3 protein: CASSVYRDRGRMDYGYTF
CDR3 DNA: TGTGCCAGCAGTGTATATAGGGACAGGGGGCGGATGGACTATGGCTACACCTTC
D gene: TRBD1
V gene: TRBV2
clone size: -
J gene: TRBJ1-2

CDR3 protein: CASSSGLASEQFF
CDR3 DNA: TGTGCCAGCAGTTCGGGACTAGCGAGTGAGCAGTTCTTC
D gene: TRBD2
V gene: TRBV7-9
clone size: once
J gene: TRBJ2-1

CDR3 protein: CASSQPYAGLAGTDYNEQFF
CDR3 DNA: TGTGCCAGCTCCCAACCTTACGCCGGACTAGCGGGAACGGACTACAATGAGCAGTTCTTC
D gene: TRBD2
V gene: TRBV18
clone size: -
J gene: TRBJ2-1

CDR3 protein: CASGRLAETINEQYF
CDR3 DNA: TGTGCCAGCGGACGACTAGCGGAGACCATAAACGAGCAGTACTTC
D gene: TRBD2
V gene: TRBV6-1
clone size: -
J gene: TRBJ2-7

CDR3 protein: CASSFKGDTEAFF
CDR3 DNA: TGTGCCAGCAGTTTTAAGGGGGATACTGAAGCTTTCTTT
D gene: -
V gene: TRBV28
clone size: -
J gene: TRBJ1-1

CDR3 protein: CASRLDSYNEQFF
CDR3 DNA: TGTGCCAGCAGGCTTGACAGTTACAATGAGCAGTTCTTC
D gene: -
V gene: TRBV6-4
clone size: -
J gene: TRBJ2-1

CDR3 protein: CASSLGTSGSRADTQYF
CDR3 DNA: TGTGCCAGCAGCTTGGGGACTAGCGGGAGTAGGGCAGATACGCAGTATTTT
D gene: TRBD2
V gene: TRBV5-8
clone size: -
J gene: TRBJ2-3